This T cell receptor (beta chain) appears in the sequencing data of a study of OX40 agonist ivuxolimab in advanced cancers. Study-level information: Ivuxolimab doses were 0.01, 0.1, 0.3, 1.5, 3 or 10 mg/kg every 2 weeks. Three patients, one with hepatocellular carcinoma and two with cutaneous melanoma, achieved partial responses.

The protocol was immunoSEQ multiplex PCR, while the TCRdb copy is restricted to in-frame clones and leaves out a portion. The table records 15,000 to 20,000 clones, around 73% of them present only once. Germline CDR1 reads MGHRA; CDR2 reads YSYEKL. The V gene lost 3 bases and the J gene lost 0 bases, with 9 bases spanning the gap. The CDR3 spans 15 residues. The origin of this receptor is an adult with an advanced solid tumor such as melanoma, head and neck, liver or kidney cancer. The sample in question was CD4+ or CD8+ T cells sorted from blood, obtained in a trial of the OX40 agonist ivuxolimab. The V and J genes are TRBV4-1 and TRBJ1-5; maybe TRBD1 (6 bases). CDR3 sequence: CASSHVRGSNQPQHF. CDR3 nucleotide sequence: TGCGCCAGCAGCCATGTCAGGGGTAGCAATCAGCCCCAGCATTTT.